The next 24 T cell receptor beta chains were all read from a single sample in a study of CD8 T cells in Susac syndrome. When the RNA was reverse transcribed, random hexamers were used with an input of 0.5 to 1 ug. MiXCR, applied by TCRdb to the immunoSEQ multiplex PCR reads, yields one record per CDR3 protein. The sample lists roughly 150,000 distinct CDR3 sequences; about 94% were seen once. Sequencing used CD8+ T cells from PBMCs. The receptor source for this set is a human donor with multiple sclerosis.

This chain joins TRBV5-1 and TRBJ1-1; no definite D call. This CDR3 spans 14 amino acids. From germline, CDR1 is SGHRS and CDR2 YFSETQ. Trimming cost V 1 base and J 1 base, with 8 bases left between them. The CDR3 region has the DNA TGCGCCAGCAGCTTGTTTATGCGGAACACTGAAGCTTTCTTT. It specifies CASSLFMRNTEAFF.

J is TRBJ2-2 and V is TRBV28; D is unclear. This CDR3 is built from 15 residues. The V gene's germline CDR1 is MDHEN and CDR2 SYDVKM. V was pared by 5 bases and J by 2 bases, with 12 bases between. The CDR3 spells CASSLRATNTGELFF. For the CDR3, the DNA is TGTGCCAGCAGTCTCCGGGCGACTAACACCGGGGAGCTGTTTTTT.

CDR3 coding DNA: TGTGCCAGCAGCCAAATCGGGTCGGCGAACACCGGGGAGCTGTTTTTT. This codes for CASSQIGSANTGELFF. The V call is TRBV3-1, the J call TRBJ2-2; D is unclear. There are 16 residues in the CDR3. CDR1 is LGHDT and CDR2 is YNNKEL in the germline V gene (reference sequence). Trimming cost V 2 bases and J 0 bases, with 10 bases left between them.

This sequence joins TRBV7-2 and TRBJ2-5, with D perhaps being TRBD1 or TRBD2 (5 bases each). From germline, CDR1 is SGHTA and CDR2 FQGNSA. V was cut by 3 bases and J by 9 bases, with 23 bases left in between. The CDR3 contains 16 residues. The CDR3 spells CASSFSRLAKSGPQYF. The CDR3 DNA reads TGTGCCAGCAGCTTTAGTCGGCTAGCTAAGTCAGGGCCCCAGTACTTC.

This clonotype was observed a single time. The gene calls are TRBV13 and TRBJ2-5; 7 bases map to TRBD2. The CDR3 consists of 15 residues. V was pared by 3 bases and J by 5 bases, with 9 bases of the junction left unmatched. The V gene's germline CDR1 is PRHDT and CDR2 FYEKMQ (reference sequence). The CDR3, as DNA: TGTGCCAGCAGCTTCAGCGGGGCCAGGCGGGAGACCCAGTACTTC. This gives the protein CASSFSGARRETQYF.

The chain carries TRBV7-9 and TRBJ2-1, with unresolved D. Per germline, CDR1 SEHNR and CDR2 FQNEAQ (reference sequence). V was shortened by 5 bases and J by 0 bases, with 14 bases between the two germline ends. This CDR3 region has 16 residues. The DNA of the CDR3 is TGTGCCAGCAGCCAGCCCGACAAAAGCTCCTACAATGAGCAGTTCTTC. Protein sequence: CASSQPDKSSYNEQFF. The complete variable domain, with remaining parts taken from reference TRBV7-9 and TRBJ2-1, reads DTGVSQNPRHKITKRGQNVTFRCDPISEHNRLYWYRQTLGQGPEFLTYFQNEAQLEKSRLLSDRFSAERPKGSFSTLEIQRTEQGDSAMYLCASSQPDKSSYNEQFFGPGTRLTVL.

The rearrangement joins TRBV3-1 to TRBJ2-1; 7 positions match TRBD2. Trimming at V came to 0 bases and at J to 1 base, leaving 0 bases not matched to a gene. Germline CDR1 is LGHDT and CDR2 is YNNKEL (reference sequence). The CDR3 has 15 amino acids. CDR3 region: CASSQEGGSYNEQFF. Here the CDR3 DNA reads TGTGCCAGCAGCCAAGAGGGGGGGTCCTACAATGAGCAGTTCTTC.

Written as DNA, the CDR3 is TGTGCCAGCAGCTCGCAAACAGGGATCTCACCCTTCTACGAGCAGTACTTC. Its translation: CASSSQTGISPFYEQYF. The rearrangement uses TRBV5-6 and TRBJ2-7, with D maybe TRBD1 (6 bases). V dropped 3 bases and J dropped 3 bases, with 22 bases sitting between them. The germline V gene encodes CDR1 SGHDT and CDR2 YYEEEE. The CDR3 runs to 17 residues.

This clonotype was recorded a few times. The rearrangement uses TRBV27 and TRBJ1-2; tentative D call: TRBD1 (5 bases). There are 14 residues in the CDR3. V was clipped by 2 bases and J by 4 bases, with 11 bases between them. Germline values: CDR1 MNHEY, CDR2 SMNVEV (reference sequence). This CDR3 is CASSLVGGSYGYTF. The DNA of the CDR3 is TGTGCCAGCAGTTTAGTGGGGGGGAGCTATGGCTACACCTTC.

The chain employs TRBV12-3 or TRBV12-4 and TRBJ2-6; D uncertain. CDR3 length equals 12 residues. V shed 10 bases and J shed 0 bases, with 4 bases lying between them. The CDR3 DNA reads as TGTGCCACCAGCTCTGGGGCCAACGTCCTGACTTTC. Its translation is CATSSGANVLTF.

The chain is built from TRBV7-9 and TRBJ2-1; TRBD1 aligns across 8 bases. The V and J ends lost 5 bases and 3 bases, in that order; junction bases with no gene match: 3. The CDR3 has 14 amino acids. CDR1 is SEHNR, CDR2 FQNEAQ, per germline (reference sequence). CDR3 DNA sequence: TGTGCCAGCAGCCGGGACAGGCTCTACAATGAGCAGTTCTTC. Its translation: CASSRDRLYNEQFF.

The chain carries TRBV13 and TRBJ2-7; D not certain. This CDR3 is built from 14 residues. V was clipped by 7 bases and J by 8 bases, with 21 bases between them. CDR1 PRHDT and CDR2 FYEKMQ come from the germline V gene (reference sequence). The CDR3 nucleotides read TGTGCCAGCACCCCCAGGTCTAAGGAGTACAAGCAGTACTTC. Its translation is CASTPRSKEYKQYF.

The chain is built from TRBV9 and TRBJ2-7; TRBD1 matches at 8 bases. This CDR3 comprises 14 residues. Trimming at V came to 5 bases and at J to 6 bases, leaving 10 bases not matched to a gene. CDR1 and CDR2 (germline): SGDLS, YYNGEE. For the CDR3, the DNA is TGTGCCAGCAGTCCATCGGGACAGGTGACCGAGCAGTACTTC. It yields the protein CASSPSGQVTEQYF.

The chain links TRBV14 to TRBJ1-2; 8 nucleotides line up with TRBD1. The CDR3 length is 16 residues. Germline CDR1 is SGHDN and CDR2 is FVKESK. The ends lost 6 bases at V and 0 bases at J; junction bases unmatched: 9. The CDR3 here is CASSPIGTGSNYGYTF. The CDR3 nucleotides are TGTGCCAGCAGTCCCATAGGGACAGGATCTAACTATGGCTACACCTTC. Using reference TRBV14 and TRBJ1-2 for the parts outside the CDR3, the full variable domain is EAGVTQFPSHSVIEKGQTVTLRCDPISGHDNLYWYRRVMGKEIKFLLHFVKESKQDESGMPNNRFLAERTGGTYSTLKVQPAELEDSGVYFCASSPIGTGSNYGYTFGSGTRLTVV.

Written as DNA, the CDR3 is TGTGCCAGCAGTTTAAGATGGGGCCGGCCCCAGCATTTT. Its translation: CASSLRWGRPQHF. The J gene is TRBJ1-5, the V gene TRBV12-3 or TRBV12-4, with D tentatively TRBD1 (5 bases). V was clipped by 2 bases and J by 9 bases, with 11 bases between them. This CDR3 is 13 amino acids long.

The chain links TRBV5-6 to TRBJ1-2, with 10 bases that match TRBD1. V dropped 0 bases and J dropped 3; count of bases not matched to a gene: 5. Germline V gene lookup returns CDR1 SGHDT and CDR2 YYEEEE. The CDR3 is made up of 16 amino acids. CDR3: CASSLDGTGVDYGYTF. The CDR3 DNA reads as TGTGCCAGCAGCTTGGATGGGACAGGGGTTGACTATGGCTACACCTTC.

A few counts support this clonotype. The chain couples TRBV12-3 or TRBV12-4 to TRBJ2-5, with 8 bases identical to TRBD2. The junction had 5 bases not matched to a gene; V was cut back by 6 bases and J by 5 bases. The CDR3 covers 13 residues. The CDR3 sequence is CASSPGGRETQYF. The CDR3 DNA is TGTGCCAGCAGCCCGGGGGGGCGGGAGACCCAGTACTTC.

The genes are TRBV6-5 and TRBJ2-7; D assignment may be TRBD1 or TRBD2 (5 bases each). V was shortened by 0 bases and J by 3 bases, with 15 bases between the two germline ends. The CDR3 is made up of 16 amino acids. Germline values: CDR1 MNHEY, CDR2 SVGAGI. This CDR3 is CASSYSFGTDDYEQYF. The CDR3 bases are TGTGCCAGCAGTTACTCGTTTGGGACGGACGACTACGAGCAGTACTTC.

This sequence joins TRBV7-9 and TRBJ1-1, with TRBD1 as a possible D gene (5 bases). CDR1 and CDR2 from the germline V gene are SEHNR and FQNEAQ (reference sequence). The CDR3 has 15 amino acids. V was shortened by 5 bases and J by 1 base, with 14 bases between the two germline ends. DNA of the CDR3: TGTGCCAGCAGCCTCCGGGACGGCTGGAACACTGAAGCTTTCTTT. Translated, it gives CASSLRDGWNTEAFF. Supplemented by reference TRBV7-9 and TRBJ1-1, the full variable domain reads DTGVSQNPRHKITKRGQNVTFRCDPISEHNRLYWYRQTLGQGPEFLTYFQNEAQLEKSRLLSDRFSAERPKGSFSTLEIQRTEQGDSAMYLCASSLRDGWNTEAFFGQGTRLTVV.

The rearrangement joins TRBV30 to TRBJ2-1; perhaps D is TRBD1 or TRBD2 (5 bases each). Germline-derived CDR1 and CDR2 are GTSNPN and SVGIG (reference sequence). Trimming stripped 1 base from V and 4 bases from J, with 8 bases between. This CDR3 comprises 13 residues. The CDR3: CAWSEGRYNEQFF. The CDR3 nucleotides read TGTGCCTGGAGTGAGGGACGTTACAATGAGCAGTTCTTC.

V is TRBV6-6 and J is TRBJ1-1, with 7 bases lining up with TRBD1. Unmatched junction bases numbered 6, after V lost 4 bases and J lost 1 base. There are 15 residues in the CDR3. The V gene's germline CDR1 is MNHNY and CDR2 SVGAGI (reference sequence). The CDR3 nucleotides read TGTGCCAGCAGTTCAGGGGGTGACGCGAACACTGAAGCTTTCTTT. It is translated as CASSSGGDANTEAFF.

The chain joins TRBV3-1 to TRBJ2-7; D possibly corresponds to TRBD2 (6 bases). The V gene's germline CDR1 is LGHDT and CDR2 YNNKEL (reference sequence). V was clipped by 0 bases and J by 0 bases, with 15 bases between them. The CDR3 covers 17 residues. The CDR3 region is CASSQERLGGFSYEQYF. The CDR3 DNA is TGTGCCAGCAGCCAAGAGCGCCTGGGGGGATTCTCCTACGAGCAGTACTTC.

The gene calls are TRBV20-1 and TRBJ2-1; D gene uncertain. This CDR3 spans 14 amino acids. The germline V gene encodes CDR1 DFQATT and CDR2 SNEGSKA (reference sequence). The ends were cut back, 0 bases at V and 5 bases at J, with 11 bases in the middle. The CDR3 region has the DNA TGCAGTGCTAGAGATTTGGCATACAACAATGAGCAGTTCTTC. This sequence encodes CSARDLAYNNEQFF.

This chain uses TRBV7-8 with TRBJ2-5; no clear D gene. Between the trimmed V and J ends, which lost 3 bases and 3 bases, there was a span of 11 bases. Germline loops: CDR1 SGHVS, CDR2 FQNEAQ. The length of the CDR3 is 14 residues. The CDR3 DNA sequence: TGTGCCAGCAGCTTTTTTGGAAACGAAGAGACCCAGTACTTC. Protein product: CASSFFGNEETQYF.